This T cell receptor beta chain was captured in a study of breast tumors, draining lymph nodes, adjacent tissues. Study findings and constraints: Compared with basal-like, luminal-like tumors shared significantly more repertoire with nontumor tissue.

The CDR3 totals 14 residues. V lost 5 bases and J 13 bases, leaving 18 bases between the germline ends. Germline CDR1 is SEHNR and CDR2 is FQNEAQ (reference sequence). This clonotype was seen once. Its antigen is as yet unknown. Samples came from axillary lymph nodes draining the breast cancer. TCRdb re-called the multiplex PCR reads through MiXCR, storing one row per CDR3 protein. The sample holds under 300,000 distinct CDR3 sequences; roughly a third are singletons and the top ten take approximately 3.6%. V usage is TRBV7-9 and J usage is TRBJ1-6, with D tentatively TRBD1 (5 bases). Material: axillary lymph node tissue. The TCR originated in a female donor with breast cancer. Some clones in this sample may be carry-over from other donors' samples. The CDR3 DNA is TGTGCCAGCAGCCATGGACTGGGACCTTCTCCCCTCCACTTT. Translation: CASSHGLGPSPLHF.